This T cell receptor (beta chain) comes out of a study of T cell responses to AZD1222 COVID-19 vaccine. Whole-study results and caveats: At study baseline, merely more than 5 AZD1222 recipients were seropositive. At 160-218 and 743-854, vaccine-associated CD4 TCRs were dominant, and they spanned spike. Mostly white British, mostly female donors; authors suggested clonal diversity may be underestimated. Vaccination with two AZD1222 doses was followed by a rise in Spike-specific TCR breadth and depth.

Clones were sequenced by immunoSEQ multiplex PCR, and TCRdb holds only the in-frame ones, with some missing. The sample has about 100,000 clones; 85% to 90% are singletons. CDR3 length: 15 residues. Germline CDR1 LNHDA, CDR2 SQIVND (reference sequence). With 4 bases removed from V and 2 bases from J, the gap between germline ends came to 14 bases. As to this clone: Its antigen is as yet unknown.

The chain carries TRBV19 and TRBJ2-5; possible D gene TRBD2, 5 bases. This sample comprised peripheral blood, obtained on day 0 of AZD1222 vaccination. This TCR was sampled from an adult in good health. CDR3 in amino acids: CASSTNSGRQETQYF. The CDR3 bases are TGTGCCAGTAGTACGAATTCGGGGAGACAAGAGACCCAGTACTTC.